This TCR beta chain was sequenced in a study of PD-1 blockade in classical Hodgkin lymphoma. Whole-study results and caveats: The CD4+ diversity rise by C4D1 was clearest in complete responders.

Worth noting for this clone: Its antigen is unidentified.

Patients all relapsed after autologous stem cell transplantation, and there was variation in brentuximab vedotin exposure. Libraries were prepared by immunoSEQ multiplex PCR; TCRdb keeps only in-frame clonotypes and omits some of them. This table holds 25,000 to 30,000 clones, roughly 71% found once. The CDR3 runs 14 residues. Trimming cost V 5 bases and J 5 bases; bases outside gene matches: 7. Germline V gene sequence: CDR1 LNHDA, CDR2 SQIVND (reference sequence). The chain has TRBV19 and TRBJ2-7; TRBD1 matches at 9 bases. Sequencing was performed on peripheral blood mononuclear cells (PBMCs), taken before the second cycle of nivolumab. The sequence derives from a human donor with classical Hodgkin lymphoma. The CDR3: CASSPGTGLHEQYV. The CDR3 DNA reads as TGTGCCAGTAGTCCGGGGACAGGGCTCCACGAGCAGTACGTC.